These 6 T cell receptor beta chains were all obtained from the same sample, sequenced in a study of early T cells in non-severe SARS-CoV-2 infection (dated by TCRdb to the early 2020s). Library generation was performed with 5' RACE. The instrument given in TCRdb is NextSeq 500. The public reads were reanalyzed by TCRdb: fastp trimming at Q25, MiXCR alignment, in-frame beta chains only. Every CDR3 protein is listed once, alongside the most common genes and DNA of its rows. A total of approximately 85,000 distinct CDR3 sequences appear in this sample, approximately 13% of them only once. The top ten clonotypes cover around 7% of the sample. Sequencing was done on a sample of whole blood. The origin of the receptors is an adult who was a healthcare worker with PCR-confirmed SARS-CoV-2 infection or an uninfected control (not recorded which).

V is TRBV12-3 or TRBV12-4 and J is TRBJ1-4; D is undetermined. The CDR3 length is 14 residues. V dropped 6 bases and J dropped 0 bases, with 8 bases sitting between them. The CDR3 coding sequence is TGTGCCAGCAGCCAACTCGCAACTAATGAAAAACTGTTTTTT. Translation: CASSQLATNEKLFF.

This clonotype was observed at least ten times. This chain connects TRBV7-3 to TRBJ1-1, with a weak D call TRBD1 (6 bases). CDR1 is SGHTA, CDR2 FQGTGA, per germline. V was cut by 5 bases and J by 0 bases, with 19 bases left in between. The length of the CDR3 is 17 residues. The CDR3 DNA follows: TGTGCCAGCAGCACACCTTTGGACAGTCGAATGAACACTGAAGCTTTCTTT. The encoded protein is CASSTPLDSRMNTEAFF. The variable domain in full, completed from reference TRBV7-3 and TRBJ1-1, reads GAGVSQTPSNKVTEKGKYVELRCDPISGHTALYWYRQSLGQGPEFLIYFQGTGAADDSGLPNDRFFAVRPEGSVSTLKIQRTERGDSAVYLCASSTPLDSRMNTEAFFGQGTRLTVV.

In this sample, this clonotype turned up many times. The chain is built from TRBV20-1 and TRBJ1-5; TRBD1 matches 7 bases. The CDR3 contains 13 residues. The V segment lost 4 bases and the J segment 7 bases; nucleotides outside the gene matches: 7. The germline V gene has CDR1 DFQATT and CDR2 SNEGSKA (reference sequence). DNA of the CDR3: TGCAGTGCTACGACAGGGTGGCGGCAGCCCCAGCATTTT. Its translation: CSATTGWRQPQHF.

The chain couples TRBV7-8 to TRBJ2-5; either TRBD1 or TRBD2 may fit D (5 bases each). This CDR3 comprises 15 residues. Trimming removed 4 bases from V and 1 base from J, with 13 bases in between. Germline assignment: CDR1 SGHVS and CDR2 FQNEAQ. CDR3 DNA sequence: TGTGCCAGCAGCTCATGGGGGACGGTCCAAGAGACCCAGTACTTC. This codes for CASSSWGTVQETQYF. The full variable domain, its missing parts supplied by reference TRBV7-8 and TRBJ2-5, is GAGVSQSPRYKVAKRGQDVALRCDPISGHVSLFWYQQALGQGPEFLTYFQNEAQLDKSGLPSDRFFAERPEGSVSTLKIQRTQQEDSAVYLCASSSWGTVQETQYFGPGTRLLVL.

There are a few counts of this clonotype. The chain is built from TRBV20-1 and TRBJ2-1, with D perhaps matching TRBD2 (6 bases). Germline values: CDR1 DFQATT, CDR2 SNEGSKA (reference sequence). V dropped 3 bases and J dropped 8 bases, with 11 bases sitting between them. CDR3 length: 12 amino acids. The CDR3 DNA reads as TGCAGTGCTAGCCGACTAGTGGATGAGCAGTTCTTC. The encoded protein is CSASRLVDEQFF.

This clonotype has a handful of counts. The chain links TRBV7-8 to TRBJ1-5; D gene uncertain. This CDR3 region has 13 residues. Germline values: CDR1 SGHVS, CDR2 FQNEAQ. The V end was cut by 3 bases, the J end by 5 bases, with 8 bases between. CDR3 protein: CASSFGGDQPQHF. CDR3 coding DNA: TGTGCCAGCAGCTTCGGAGGAGATCAGCCCCAGCATTTT. The full variable domain, rest sourced from reference TRBV7-8 and TRBJ1-5, is GAGVSQSPRYKVAKRGQDVALRCDPISGHVSLFWYQQALGQGPEFLTYFQNEAQLDKSGLPSDRFFAERPEGSVSTLKIQRTQQEDSAVYLCASSFGGDQPQHFGDGTRLSIL.